Shown below are 9 T cell receptor beta chains from a single sample sequenced in a study of T cell responses to AZD1222 COVID-19 vaccine. TCRdb keeps only in-frame clones here, not all; method: immunoSEQ multiplex PCR. The data hold tens of thousands of clones, with roughly 80% observed a single time. The specimen was peripheral blood, collected on day 0 of AZD1222 vaccination. Receptors were obtained from an adult in good health.

The J gene is TRBJ1-3, the V gene TRBV3-1 (or the pseudogene TRBV3-2); D is perhaps TRBD1 (6 bases). Germline V gene data show CDR1 as LGHDT and CDR2 as YNNKEL (reference sequence). The length of the CDR3 is 16 residues. Trimming removed 5 bases from V and 0 bases from J, with 14 bases in between. The CDR3 spells CASSFLGGYSGNTIYF. CDR3 sequence (DNA): TGTGCCAGCAGCTTCCTAGGGGGATACTCTGGAAACACCATATATTTT.

J is TRBJ2-3 and V is TRBV7-9; D is ambiguous. The CDR3 totals 12 residues. Trimming cost V 4 bases and J 4 bases, with 6 bases left between them. Germline V gene lookup returns CDR1 SEHNR and CDR2 FQNEAQ (reference sequence). The CDR3, as DNA: TGTGCCAGCAGCTCCCCGTCAGATACGCAGTATTTT. Translated: CASSSPSDTQYF.

V gene TRBV15 combines with J gene TRBJ2-7; D is tentatively TRBD1 or TRBD2 (6 bases each). V was pared by 0 bases and J by 4 bases, with 10 bases between. The CDR3 is 14 residues long. Germline CDR1 and CDR2: LNHNV and YYDKDF (reference sequence). The CDR3 region is CATSRDRGLYEQYF. Here the CDR3 DNA reads TGTGCCACCAGCAGAGATCGGGGGCTTTACGAGCAGTACTTC.

This rearrangement joins TRBV14 to TRBJ2-5; D unclear. V was pared by 0 bases and J by 2 bases, with 7 bases between. This CDR3 has 14 residues. CDR1 is SGHDN, CDR2 FVKESK, per germline. CDR3 in amino acids: CASSQENIQETQYF. CDR3 coding DNA: TGTGCCAGCAGCCAAGAAAACATTCAAGAGACCCAGTACTTC.

This sequence joins TRBV19 and TRBJ1-4; no definite D call. The CDR3 spans 13 residues. Looked up from germline, CDR1 is LNHDA and CDR2 is SQIVND (reference sequence). V was clipped by 7 bases and J by 10 bases, with 16 bases between them. The CDR3 sequence: CASTLEGSGKLFF. The CDR3 DNA is TGTGCCAGTACCCTGGAAGGGTCTGGAAAACTGTTTTTT. Full variable domain (rest looked up from reference TRBV19 and TRBJ1-4): DGGITQSPKYLFRKEGQNVTLSCEQNLNHDAMYWYRQDPGQGLRLIYYSQIVNDFQKGDIAEGYSVSREKKESFPLTVTSAQKNPTAFYLCASTLEGSGKLFFGSGTQLSVL.

A single count supports this clone. This chain joins TRBV18 and TRBJ1-2, with unresolved D. Trimming pared 6 bases from V and 6 bases from J, leaving 14 bases between. The CDR3 runs 13 residues. CDR1 is KGHSH and CDR2 is LQKENI in the germline V gene. The CDR3 here is CASSPGGVDGYTF. The CDR3 bases are TGTGCCAGCTCCCCCGGCGGGGTGGATGGCTACACCTTC.

With respect to this clone: One end of the junction is discordant with germline, which a read error may explain. Other nucleotide sequences in the sample specify the same CDR3. The V and J genes are TRBV4-1 and TRBJ2-1, with 7 bases that match TRBD1. The CDR3 is 16 amino acids. The germline CDR1 and CDR2 sequences are MGHRA and YSYEKL. The CDR3 sequence: CASSPSPGQHNDEQFF. Written as DNA, the CDR3 is TGCGCCAGCAGCCCCTCCCCGGGACAGCATAACGATGAACAGTTCTTC.

The rearrangement joins TRBV28 to TRBJ1-2; a possible D gene is TRBD1 (5 bases). Germline assignment: CDR1 MDHEN and CDR2 SYDVKM. V was clipped by 7 bases and J by 7 bases, with 16 bases between them. The CDR3 is made up of 13 amino acids. CDR3 protein: CASNGGVVGGYTF. CDR3 nucleotide sequence: TGTGCCAGCAATGGGGGGGTCGTAGGTGGCTACACCTTC.

This chain connects TRBV28 to TRBJ1-1; D is ambiguous. Between the trimmed V and J ends, which lost 4 bases and 6 bases, there was a span of 15 bases. The CDR3 loop spans 14 amino acids. Per germline, CDR1 MDHEN and CDR2 SYDVKM. CDR3: CASSSSDLLAEAFF. The DNA of the CDR3 is TGTGCCAGCAGTTCCTCGGACCTCCTGGCTGAAGCTTTCTTT.